These 21 T cell receptor beta chains came from one sample sequenced in a study of blood T cell repertoires in COVID-19. Sequencing used immunoSEQ multiplex PCR; TCRdb keeps in-frame clones, though not all of them. This table has roughly 250,000 clones, about 89% appearing once. The material sequenced was peripheral blood. The receptors stem from a man in his forties who had recovered from COVID-19.

This clone was seen only once. V and J are TRBV29-1 and TRBJ1-2; a weak D match, TRBD1 (5 bases). CDR1 and CDR2 from the germline V gene are SQVTM and ANQGSEA. The CDR3 runs to 14 residues. V lost 2 bases, J lost 4 bases, and 14 bases lay in between. The CDR3 DNA is TGCAGCGTTGAATGGGCCGACAGCCTCTATGGCTACACCTTC. Its protein is CSVEWADSLYGYTF. Combining the CDR3 with reference TRBV29-1 and TRBJ1-2 gives the whole variable domain SAVISQKPSRDICQRGTSLTIQCQVDSQVTMMFWYRQQPGQSLTLIATANQGSEATYESGFVIDKFPISRPNLTFSTLTVSNMSPEDSSIYLCSVEWADSLYGYTFGSGTRLTVV.

The chain carries TRBV6-1 and TRBJ1-5, with D possibly TRBD1 on 6 matching bases. Germline CDR1 and CDR2: MNHNS and SASEGT. The CDR3 consists of 15 residues. The V end lost 3 bases, the J end lost 5 bases, and 14 bases lay between the germline ends. CDR3 residues: CASSDEGGFDQPQHF. DNA for the CDR3: TGTGCCAGCAGTGATGAAGGGGGTTTCGATCAGCCCCAGCATTTT.

Comments on this clone: At one end the junction does not follow the germline gene, possibly because of a read error. The genes are TRBV7-6 and TRBJ2-1, with no clear D. The CDR3 runs to 11 residues. Germline assignment: CDR1 SGHVS and CDR2 FNYEAQ. The CDR3 DNA sequence: TGTGCCAGCAGTACCTACGATGAGCAGTTCTTC. The encoded protein is CASSTYDEQFF.

The CDR3, as DNA: TGTGCCAGCAGCTTGGGGCGACAGAATAATGAAAAACTGTTTTTT. The encoded protein is CASSLGRQNNEKLFF. The V call is TRBV5-4, the J call TRBJ1-4; D possibly corresponds to TRBD1 (5 bases). The CDR3 spans 15 residues. Germline assignment: CDR1 SGHNT and CDR2 YYREEE (reference sequence). Trimming took off 0 bases at V and 4 bases at J, with 10 bases between the two ends. Drawing the rest from reference TRBV5-4 and TRBJ1-4, the complete variable domain is ETGVTQSPTHLIKTRGQQVTLRCSSQSGHNTVSWYQQALGQGPQFIFQYYREEENGRGNFPPRFSGLQFPNYSSELNVNALELDDSALYLCASSLGRQNNEKLFFGSGTQLSVL.

The chain links TRBV5-4 to TRBJ1-1; D possibly corresponds to TRBD1 (5 bases). Germline V gene sequence: CDR1 SGHNT, CDR2 YYREEE (reference sequence). With 4 bases removed from V and 11 bases from J, the gap between germline ends came to 18 bases. The CDR3 covers 13 residues. The CDR3 DNA sequence: TGTGCCAGCAGCCGTTGGGGGGGTTTGGATGCTTTCTTT. As protein: CASSRWGGLDAFF.

V is TRBV4-3 and J is TRBJ1-4; 7 nucleotides match TRBD1. The CDR3 runs 16 residues. Unmatched junction bases numbered 10, after V lost 1 base and J lost 8 bases. Germline CDR1 LGHNA, CDR2 YSLEER. CDR3 sequence (DNA): TGCGCCAGCAGCCAAGGCCGGTACTGGGACAGAGAAAAACTGTTTTTT. Its protein is CASSQGRYWDREKLFF.

The chain employs TRBV7-2 and TRBJ2-3, with a possible D match to TRBD2 (7 bases). CDR1 is SGHTA, CDR2 FQGNSA, per germline. V lost 8 bases and J 4 bases, leaving 13 bases between the germline ends. The CDR3 is made up of 13 amino acids. The CDR3: CASATGGADTQYF. DNA for the CDR3: TGTGCCAGCGCGACGGGGGGCGCAGATACGCAGTATTTT.

The V and J genes are TRBV29-1 and TRBJ2-7, with D possibly being TRBD1 (5 bases). The V and J ends lost 4 bases and 3 bases respectively, with 16 bases between them. This CDR3 is built from 14 residues. Germline V CDR1 and CDR2: SQVTM, ANQGSEA. Here the CDR3 reads CSVVLGEAFYEQYF. CDR3 coding DNA: TGCAGCGTTGTATTAGGGGAAGCTTTCTACGAGCAGTACTTC.

This chain uses TRBV7-2 with TRBJ2-1; D remains unclear. Germline assignment: CDR1 SGHTA and CDR2 FQGNSA. Between the trimmed V and J ends, which lost 5 bases and 7 bases, there was a span of 9 bases. This CDR3 is 12 amino acids long. The CDR3 loop reads CASSPSRNEQFF. The DNA for the CDR3 is TGTGCCAGCAGCCCTAGTAGAAATGAGCAGTTCTTC.

The gene calls are TRBV6-2 or TRBV6-3 and TRBJ2-7, with D uncertain. Trimming took 2 bases from V and 7 from J, leaving 9 bases between them. This CDR3 comprises 12 residues. From germline, CDR1 is MNHEY and CDR2 SVGEGT. CDR3 DNA: TGTGCCAGCAGTTACGGTCGTCGGGAGCAGTACTTC. Translating it yields CASSYGRREQYF.

A few counts support this clone. The gene calls are TRBV2 and TRBJ1-1; D not resolved. Germline loops: CDR1 SNHLY, CDR2 FYNNEI. CDR3 size: 13 residues. Deletions cut 2 bases from V and 11 bases from J, with 15 bases between. The chain's CDR3 is CASSELTPQRAFF. Written as DNA, the CDR3 is TGTGCCAGCAGTGAACTTACCCCCCAGAGGGCTTTCTTT. The full variable domain, with the rest looked up from reference TRBV2 and TRBJ1-1, is EPEVTQTPSHQVTQMGQEVILRCVPISNHLYFYWYRQILGQKVEFLVSFYNNEISEKSEIFDDQFSVERPDGSNFTLKIRSTKLEDSAMYFCASSELTPQRAFFGQGTRLTVV.

This clone was found once. The V and J genes are TRBV2 and TRBJ2-7; 13 positions agree with TRBD2. Unmatched junction bases numbered 3, after V lost 4 bases and J lost 6 bases. CDR1 and CDR2 from the germline V gene are SNHLY and FYNNEI. This CDR3 is 14 amino acids long. CDR3 loop: CASSVTSGRSEQYF. The CDR3 region has the DNA TGTGCCAGCAGTGTGACTAGCGGGAGGTCCGAGCAGTACTTC.

V gene TRBV4-3 combines with J gene TRBJ1-1, with TRBD1 matching 7 bases. The length of the CDR3 is 15 residues. The V gene's germline CDR1 is LGHNA and CDR2 YSLEER. The ends lost 0 bases at V and 8 bases at J; junction bases unmatched: 9. The CDR3 spells CASSQDPRGAFEAFF. In DNA form, the CDR3 reads TGCGCCAGCAGCCAAGATCCCAGGGGGGCCTTCGAAGCTTTCTTT.

The chain couples TRBV5-1 to TRBJ2-1; tentative D call: TRBD1 (5 bases). CDR1 SGHRS and CDR2 YFSETQ come from the germline V gene. CDR3 length equals 20 residues. V lost 5 bases, J lost 5 bases, and 32 bases lay in between. CDR3: CASRNQQQLRLGLNNNEQFF. CDR3 sequence (DNA): TGCGCCAGCAGGAATCAACAGCAGCTTAGATTGGGGCTCAACAACAATGAGCAGTTCTTC. Supplemented by reference TRBV5-1 and TRBJ2-1, the full variable domain reads KAGVTQTPRYLIKTRGQQVTLSCSPISGHRSVSWYQQTPGQGLQFLFEYFSETQRNKGNFPGRFSGRQFSNSRSEMNVSTLELGDSALYLCASRNQQQLRLGLNNNEQFFGPGTRLTVL.

V and J are TRBV7-2 and TRBJ2-7; 8 positions agree with TRBD2. CDR1 SGHTA and CDR2 FQGNSA come from the germline V gene. The CDR3 has 16 residues. After removal of 4 bases from V and 0 bases from J, the junction contained 8 bases not matched to a gene. The CDR3 DNA sequence: TGTGCCAGCAGCTACTGGGGCGGGGGGCGCTCCTACGAGCAGTACTTC. Translated: CASSYWGGGRSYEQYF.

The CDR3 nucleotides are TGTGCTAGTGGTTTGGTGGGGTTTCGGGGGGCCTACCCCCAAGTTAAGTACTTC. Translation: CASGLVGFRGAYPQVKYF. The chain recombines TRBV12-5 with TRBJ2-7, with D perhaps matching TRBD2 (7 bases). This CDR3 has 18 amino acids. Germline V gene lookup returns CDR1 LGHNT and CDR2 FRNRAP. Between the trimmed V and J ends, which lost 0 bases and 11 bases, there was a span of 29 bases.

The rearrangement joins TRBV27 to TRBJ2-2; D gene ambiguous. Germline lookup yields CDR1 MNHEY and CDR2 SMNVEV (reference sequence). CDR3 length equals 11 residues. Trimming removed 10 bases from V and 3 bases from J, with 6 bases in between. Here the CDR3 reads CATYYTGELFF. The DNA of the CDR3 is TGTGCCACTTATTACACCGGGGAGCTGTTTTTT.

About this clone itself: The junction departs from germline at one end; a sequencing error may be responsible. In nucleotides, the CDR3 is TGTGCCAGCAGTGATCCGCTAGCCTCCCACGAGCAGTACTTC. The encoded protein is CASSDPLASHEQYF. V is TRBV2 and J is TRBJ2-7, with D perhaps matching TRBD2 (5 bases). The CDR3 is 14 amino acids. Germline V gene data show CDR1 as SNHLY and CDR2 as FYNNEI.

The DNA for the CDR3 is TGCGCCAGCAGCTTTGGACAGAAAACTAACTATGGCTACACCTTC. It encodes CASSFGQKTNYGYTF. This chain joins TRBV5-1 and TRBJ1-2; tentatively, D is TRBD1 (6 bases). The V end was cut by 2 bases, the J end by 0 bases, with 11 bases between. The CDR3 spans 15 residues. Germline CDR1 and CDR2: SGHRS and YFSETQ.

On this clone: A much larger clone sits a single nucleotide away, making a read error possible. Other DNA sequences of this sample code for an identical CDR3. The V and J genes are TRBV9 and TRBJ1-3; D is perhaps TRBD1 (5 bases). V was trimmed by 2 bases and J by 1 base, leaving 7 bases between them. CDR3 size: 14 residues. Germline CDR1 reads SGDLS; CDR2 reads YYNGEE. The CDR3 protein is CASSVTDSGNTIYF. The CDR3 DNA reads TGTGCCAGCAGCGTGACAGATTCTGGAAACACCATATATTTT.

The chain is built from TRBV6-6 and TRBJ2-2; D perhaps matches TRBD1 (6 bases). The CDR3 runs 13 residues. Germline CDR1 is MNHNY and CDR2 is SVGAGI (reference sequence). Trimming cost V 5 bases and J 5 bases, with 9 bases left between them. The CDR3 region is CASSPGETGELFF. CDR3 in DNA: TGTGCCAGCAGTCCAGGGGAGACCGGGGAGCTGTTTTTT.